Below are 3 T cell receptor beta chains sequenced from a single sample in a study of technical replicates of blood from several donors. Sequencing used immunoSEQ multiplex PCR; TCRdb keeps in-frame clones, though not all of them. The sample shows more than 65,000 clones, around nine tenths of them seen only once. What was sequenced was T cells isolated from PBMCs. These receptors were obtained from a human donor in good health.

The rearrangement uses TRBV6-5 and TRBJ2-7, with 9 positions matching TRBD1. V was clipped by 6 bases and J by 4 bases; unmatched bases: 10. In germline, CDR1 is MNHEY, CDR2 SVGAGI. The CDR3 extends over 15 amino acids. CDR3 amino acids: CASSQFLGQGYEQYF. The CDR3 nucleotides are TGTGCCAGCAGCCAATTTTTAGGACAGGGGTACGAGCAGTACTTC.

This chain connects TRBV9 to TRBJ1-1; a possible D gene is TRBD1 (5 bases). Trimming pared 3 bases from V and 5 bases from J, leaving 11 bases between. Germline lookup yields CDR1 SGDLS and CDR2 YYNGEE. The CDR3 length is 13 residues. CDR3 in amino acids: CASSAWGGTEAFF. The DNA for the CDR3 is TGTGCCAGCAGCGCCTGGGGGGGTACTGAAGCTTTCTTT.

The chain couples TRBV29-1 to TRBJ2-1; TRBD1 might be the D (6 bases). Trimming cost V 0 bases and J 5 bases, with 14 bases left between them. There are 15 residues in the CDR3. The germline gives CDR1 SQVTM, CDR2 ANQGSEA. CDR3 amino acids: CSVEDGRGQNNEQFF. The CDR3 coding sequence is TGCAGCGTTGAAGATGGGCGTGGACAGAACAATGAGCAGTTCTTC.